Listed here are 6 T cell receptor beta chains from one sample, sequenced in a study of long-term antiretroviral therapy in people with HIV. Sequencing used immunoSEQ v3.0 at survey level. Here immunoSEQ multiplex PCR was the method, and the copy in TCRdb shows in-frame clones only, minus some. The sample shows 10,000 or so clones, around four fifths of them seen only once. The material was unsorted PBMCs, obtained 0.7 years after starting antiretroviral therapy. Source of these receptors: a man aged 40-49 years with HIV.

This chain joins TRBV7-2 and TRBJ1-1; a possible D gene is TRBD1 (5 bases). Germline assignment: CDR1 SGHTA and CDR2 FQGNSA. CDR3 length: 13 residues. V dropped 5 bases and J dropped 4 bases, with 11 bases sitting between them. CDR3 DNA: TGTGCCAGCAGCCGAGTTGGGGGCACTGAAGCTTTCTTT. This codes for CASSRVGGTEAFF.

The chain joins TRBV2 to TRBJ1-5; TRBD1 agrees at 9 bases. With V trimmed by 5 bases and J by 0 bases, 14 bases remained unmatched. CDR3 length equals 19 residues. Germline CDR1 SNHLY, CDR2 FYNNEI. The CDR3 nucleotides are TGTGCCAGCAGTCGTAGCCGGGACAGGGCAGGGTATAGCAATCAGCCCCAGCATTTT. Amino acids: CASSRSRDRAGYSNQPQHF.

The chain recombines TRBV6-6 with TRBJ2-5; 13 nucleotides match TRBD2. V shed 5 bases and J 4 bases; nucleotides not matched to a gene: 7. The CDR3 consists of 16 residues. CDR1 and CDR2 from the germline V gene are MNHNY and SVGAGI (reference sequence). CDR3 coding DNA: TGTGCCAGCAGTGCACTAGCGGGAGGGCCAGGAGAGACCCAGTACTTC. As protein: CASSALAGGPGETQYF.

In its sample, this clone ranks as medium-sized. The rearrangement links TRBV5-1 to TRBJ1-2; D gene uncertain. V was pared by 9 bases and J by 4 bases, with 4 bases between. CDR3 length: 9 residues. The germline gives CDR1 SGHRS, CDR2 YFSETQ. The CDR3 nucleotides are TGCGCCACTACCTATGGCTACACCTTC. Encoded protein: CATTYGYTF.

The chain couples TRBV7-2 to TRBJ2-3; D is perhaps TRBD2 (6 bases). The CDR3 totals 14 residues. In germline, CDR1 is SGHTA, CDR2 FQGNSA. V gave up 5 bases and J gave up 8 bases, with 17 bases separating them. The CDR3 protein is CASSVLEVRGTQYF. The DNA of the CDR3 is TGTGCCAGCAGCGTCCTGGAGGTGCGGGGTACGCAGTATTTT.

In nucleotides, the CDR3 is TGTGCCACCAACAGGGGTAATCAGCCCCAGCATTTT. This translates into CATNRGNQPQHF. This chain links TRBV28 with TRBJ1-5; TRBD1 aligns across 7 bases. V gave up 10 bases and J gave up 4 bases; unmatched junction bases: 4. The germline CDR1 and CDR2 sequences are MDHEN and SYDVKM. The CDR3 spans 12 residues.